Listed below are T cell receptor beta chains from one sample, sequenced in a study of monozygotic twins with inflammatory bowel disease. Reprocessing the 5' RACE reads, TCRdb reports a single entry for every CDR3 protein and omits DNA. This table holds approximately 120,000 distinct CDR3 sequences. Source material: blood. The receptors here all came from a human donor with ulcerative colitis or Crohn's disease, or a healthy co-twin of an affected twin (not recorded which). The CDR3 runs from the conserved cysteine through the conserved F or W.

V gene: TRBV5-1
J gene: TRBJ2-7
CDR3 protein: CASSPGLAVNYEQYF

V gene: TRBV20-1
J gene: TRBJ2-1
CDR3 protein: CSARDTTSEYNEQFF

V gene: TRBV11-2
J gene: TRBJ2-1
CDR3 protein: CASSKAARGGTSYNEQFF

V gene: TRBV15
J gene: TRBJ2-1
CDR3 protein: CATSLAGEVDEQFF

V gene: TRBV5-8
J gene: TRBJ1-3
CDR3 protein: CASSFRGGPGNTIYF

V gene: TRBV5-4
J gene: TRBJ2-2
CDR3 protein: CASSLPGRRTGELFF

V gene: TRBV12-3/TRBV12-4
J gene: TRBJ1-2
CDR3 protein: CASSQPGQGMVRGYTF

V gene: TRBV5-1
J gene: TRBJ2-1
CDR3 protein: CASSVEGGGGNEQFF

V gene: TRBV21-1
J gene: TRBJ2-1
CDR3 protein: CASSRDSSYNEQFF

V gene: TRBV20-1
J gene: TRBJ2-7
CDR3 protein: CSARVPGQSYEQYF

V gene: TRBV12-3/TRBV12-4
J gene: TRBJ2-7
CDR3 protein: CASSLTDISYEQYF

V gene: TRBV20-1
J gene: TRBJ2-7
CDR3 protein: CSARSPKRGSYEQYF

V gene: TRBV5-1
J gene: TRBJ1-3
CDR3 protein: CASREGQGEAGNTIYF

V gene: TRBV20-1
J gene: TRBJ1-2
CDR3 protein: CSAFLGGRIGGYTF

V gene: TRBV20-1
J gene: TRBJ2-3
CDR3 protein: CSARGAAPDTQYF

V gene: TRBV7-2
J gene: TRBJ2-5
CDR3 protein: CASSKIAGWGETQYF

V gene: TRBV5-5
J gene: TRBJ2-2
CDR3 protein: CASTEIADSDTGELFF

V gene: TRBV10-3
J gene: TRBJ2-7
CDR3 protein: CAINPGLADYEQYF

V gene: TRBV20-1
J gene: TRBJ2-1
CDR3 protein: CSAGTGDGYNEQFF

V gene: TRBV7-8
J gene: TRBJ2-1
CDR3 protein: CASSLLKRETEQFF

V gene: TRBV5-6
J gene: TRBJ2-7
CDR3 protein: CASSVTEPYEQYF

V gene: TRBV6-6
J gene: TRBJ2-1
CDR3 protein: CASSLTRTGSEQFF

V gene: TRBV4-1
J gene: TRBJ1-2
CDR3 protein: CARNPIGYGYTF

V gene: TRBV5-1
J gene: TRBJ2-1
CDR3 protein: CASSIMYNEQFF

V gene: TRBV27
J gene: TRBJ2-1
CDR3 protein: CASSPLSGDYNEQFF

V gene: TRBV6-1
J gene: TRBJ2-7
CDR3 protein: CASSARTSSSYEQYF

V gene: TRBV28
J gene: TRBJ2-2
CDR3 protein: CASSLSAGGYTGELFF

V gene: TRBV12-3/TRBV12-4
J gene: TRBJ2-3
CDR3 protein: CASSPSGGLAGPDTQYF

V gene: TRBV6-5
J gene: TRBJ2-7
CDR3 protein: CASSSSSSYEQYF

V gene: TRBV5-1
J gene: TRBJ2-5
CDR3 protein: CASSYGQGGQETQYF

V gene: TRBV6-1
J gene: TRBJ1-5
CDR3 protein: CASSEGGGNQPQHF

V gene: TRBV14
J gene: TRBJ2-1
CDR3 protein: CASSRWTSGSPYNEQFF

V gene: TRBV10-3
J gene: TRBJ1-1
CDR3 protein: CAISENRGNTEAFF

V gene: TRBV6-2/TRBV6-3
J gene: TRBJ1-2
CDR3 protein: CASSPTDGYGYTF

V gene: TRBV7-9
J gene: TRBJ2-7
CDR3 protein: CASSVGLPGPYEQYF

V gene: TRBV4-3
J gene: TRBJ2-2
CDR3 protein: CASSQDWGTLTGELFF

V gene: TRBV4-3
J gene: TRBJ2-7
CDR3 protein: CASSQDRGTGVYEQYF

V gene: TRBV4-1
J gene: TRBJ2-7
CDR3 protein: CASSRGTRMGYYEQYF

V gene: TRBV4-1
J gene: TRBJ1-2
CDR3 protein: CASSQGGGYTF

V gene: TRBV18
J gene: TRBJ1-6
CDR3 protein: CASSPSGSNSPLHF

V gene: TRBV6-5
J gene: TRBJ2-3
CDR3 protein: CASSYSIGLTDTQYF

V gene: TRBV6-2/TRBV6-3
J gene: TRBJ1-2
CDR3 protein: CASRSTGGYGYTF

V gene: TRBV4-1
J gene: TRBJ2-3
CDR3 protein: CASSPRGSARTDTQYF

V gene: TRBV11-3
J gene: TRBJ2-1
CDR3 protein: CASSLAVVGHNEQFF

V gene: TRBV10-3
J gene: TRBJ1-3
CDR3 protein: CAIRAPNSGNTIYF

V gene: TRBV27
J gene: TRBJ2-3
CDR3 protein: CASSLGVANTDTQYF

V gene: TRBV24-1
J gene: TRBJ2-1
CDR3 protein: CATSDFRTSGRGLYNEQFF

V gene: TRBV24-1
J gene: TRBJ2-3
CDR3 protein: CATSDTRDTQYF

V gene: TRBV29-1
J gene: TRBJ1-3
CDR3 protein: CSVELQSGNTIYF

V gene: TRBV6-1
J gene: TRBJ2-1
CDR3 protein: CATYTAQGVPSYNEQFF

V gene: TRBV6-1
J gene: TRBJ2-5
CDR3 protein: CASSEASGGQETQYF

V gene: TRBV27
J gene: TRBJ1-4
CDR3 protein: CATRARLGEKLFF

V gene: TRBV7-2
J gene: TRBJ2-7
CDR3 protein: CASSPGLAGADEQYF